The 27 T cell receptor beta chains below all came from one sample that was sequenced in a study of blood T cells in healthy people across ages. The authors ran a second PCR of about 7 to 11 cycles using a sample-barcoded 5' primer and a J-beta primer mix. MiXCR, applied by TCRdb to the 5' RACE reads, yields one record per CDR3 protein. The sample lists roughly 800,000 distinct CDR3 sequences, 58% seen once, with over 20% in the top ten. The sample was blood. The receptor source for this set is a man aged 25 to 40 in good health.

V usage is TRBV7-2 and J usage is TRBJ2-1; 8 nucleotides match TRBD2. The V gene end was trimmed by 0 bases and the J gene end by 13 bases; junction bases not matched to a gene: 14. This CDR3 is 16 amino acids long. Germline V gene data show CDR1 as SGHTA and CDR2 as FQGNSA. CDR3 amino acids: CASSLALRREGPAQFF. CDR3 sequence (DNA): TGTGCCAGCAGCTTAGCGCTACGTCGGGAGGGGCCCGCCCAGTTCTTC.

This clonotype appeared a few times. This chain links TRBV6-2 or TRBV6-3 with TRBJ1-5; perhaps TRBD1 as D (6 bases). Germline V lookup: CDR1 MNHEY, CDR2 SVGEGT. V dropped 5 bases and J dropped 6 bases, with 17 bases sitting between them. This CDR3 region has 15 residues. CDR3 nucleotide sequence: TGTGCCAGCAGTCCAGGGGAGGTTCCAAGTCAGCCCCAGCATTTT. Protein sequence: CASSPGEVPSQPQHF.

This clonotype has a handful of counts. The chain links TRBV12-3 or TRBV12-4 to TRBJ2-5, with 7 positions matching TRBD1. This CDR3 region has 15 residues. Unmatched junction bases numbered 7, after V lost 6 bases and J lost 0 bases. This CDR3 is CASSPRQGNQETQYF. The CDR3 DNA reads as TGTGCCAGCAGCCCCAGACAGGGTAACCAAGAGACCCAGTACTTC.

The genes are TRBV7-9 and TRBJ2-7; 9 bases match TRBD2. This CDR3 comprises 16 residues. J gave up 0 bases and V 1 base, and 4 bases lay outside the gene matches. In germline, CDR1 is SEHNR, CDR2 FQNEAQ (reference sequence). Here the CDR3 reads CASSLVASGTSYEQYF. In nucleotides, the CDR3 is TGTGCCAGCAGCTTAGTTGCTAGCGGGACCTCCTACGAGCAGTACTTC.

V and J are TRBV7-9 and TRBJ1-2; 7 bases are a match to TRBD1. V lost 4 bases, J lost 5 bases, and 7 bases stayed unmatched. CDR1 SEHNR and CDR2 FQNEAQ come from the germline V gene (reference sequence). The CDR3 has 14 amino acids. The chain's CDR3 is CASSWETGRYGYTF. In DNA, the CDR3 is TGTGCCAGCAGCTGGGAGACAGGGCGTTATGGCTACACCTTC.

This clonotype turned up a few times. The DNA of the CDR3 is TGTGCCAGCAGCCAAGATCGACAGTACTACGAGCAGTACTTC. This encodes CASSQDRQYYEQYF. The chain recombines TRBV3-1 with TRBJ2-4; the D gene is possibly TRBD1 (5 bases). Judging by the DNA end, TRBJ2-7 fits better; the J call may be wrong. The CDR3 sequence is 14 residues long. Germline V gene lookup returns CDR1 LGHDT and CDR2 YNNKEL (reference sequence).

The rearrangement uses TRBV7-3 and TRBJ2-3; TRBD2 is a possible D gene (5 bases). V lost 5 bases and J 7 bases, leaving 16 bases between the germline ends. Germline values: CDR1 SGHTA, CDR2 FQGTGA. The CDR3 contains 14 residues. The CDR3, as DNA: TGTGCCAGCAGCCCCGCCGGGGTCATAAATACGCAGTATTTT. This codes for CASSPAGVINTQYF. The full variable domain, rest sourced from reference TRBV7-3 and TRBJ2-3, is GAGVSQTPSNKVTEKGKYVELRCDPISGHTALYWYRQSLGQGPEFLIYFQGTGAADDSGLPNDRFFAVRPEGSVSTLKIQRTERGDSAVYLCASSPAGVINTQYFGPGTRLTVL.

This clonotype was found a few times. The V call is TRBV18, the J call TRBJ1-1; D perhaps matches TRBD1 (5 bases). Germline CDR1 KGHSH, CDR2 LQKENI. V lost 5 bases to trimming and J lost 5 bases, with 18 bases between them. The CDR3 is 15 amino acids. CDR3 in amino acids: CASSERGGSQTEAFF. The CDR3 nucleotides read TGTGCCAGCTCAGAGAGGGGTGGGAGCCAAACTGAAGCTTTCTTT.

The sample holds a few counts of this clonotype. The chain combines TRBV7-6 with TRBJ2-5; TRBD2 agrees at 12 bases. The end of the DNA fits TRBJ2-7 better, so the J call may be wrong. CDR1 is SGHVS, CDR2 FNYEAQ, per germline. The CDR3 consists of 14 residues. The CDR3: CASSLRTSGDEQYF. The CDR3 DNA sequence: TGTGCCAGCAGCCTCAGGACTAGCGGGGACGAGCAGTACTTC.

The J gene is TRBJ1-2, the V gene TRBV7-2, with unresolved D. The V end lost 2 bases, the J end lost 6 bases, and 19 bases lay between the germline ends. Germline CDR1 is SGHTA and CDR2 is FQGNSA. The CDR3 is 16 amino acids. The CDR3 protein is CASSLLRGPGVHGYTF. CDR3 DNA: TGTGCCAGCAGCTTACTCCGTGGGCCGGGTGTCCATGGCTACACCTTC.

This sequence joins TRBV7-2 and TRBJ2-5, with D tentatively TRBD1 (6 bases). Germline loops: CDR1 SGHTA, CDR2 FQGNSA. The length of the CDR3 is 13 residues. V lost 8 bases and J 1 base, leaving 11 bases between the germline ends. CDR3 residues: CASGPGAQETQYF. CDR3 sequence (DNA): TGTGCCAGCGGACCAGGGGCCCAAGAGACCCAGTACTTC.

This clonotype was seen ten or more times. It may be a read error: a sequence one base away is much more abundant. The V and J genes are TRBV20-1 and TRBJ2-7; D unclear. Trimming cost V 5 bases and J 0 bases, with 11 bases left between them. This CDR3 comprises 13 residues. Germline CDR1 reads DFQATT; CDR2 reads SNEGSKA (reference sequence). The CDR3 loop reads CSAYAESSYEQYF. DNA for the CDR3: TGCAGTGCTTATGCGGAGAGCTCCTACGAGCAGTACTTC.

The chain employs TRBV29-1 and TRBJ2-1; D is perhaps TRBD2 (6 bases). Looked up from germline, CDR1 is SQVTM and CDR2 is ANQGSEA. The CDR3 is made up of 14 amino acids. Trimming shortened V by 7 bases and J by 5 bases, and 18 bases separated the two germline ends. CDR3 protein: CSAVWRDDHNEQFF. In DNA form, the CDR3 reads TGCAGCGCCGTTTGGAGGGACGACCACAATGAGCAGTTCTTC.

This clonotype was seen repeatedly, ten times or more. This chain connects TRBV7-9 to TRBJ2-7, with D tentatively TRBD2 (5 bases). Germline V gene data show CDR1 as SEHNR and CDR2 as FQNEAQ (reference sequence). Trimming stripped 1 base from V and 3 bases from J, with 7 bases between. This CDR3 is built from 13 residues. The CDR3 DNA reads TGTGCCAGCAGCTTAGTCGGGGACTACGAGCAGTACTTC. Translation gives CASSLVGDYEQYF.

V gene TRBV20-1 combines with J gene TRBJ2-7; 11 bases are a match to TRBD2. Germline loops: CDR1 DFQATT, CDR2 SNEGSKA (reference sequence). This CDR3 contains 15 residues. Trimming took 1 base from V and 7 from J; bases not matched to a gene: 9. CDR3 bases: TGCAGTGCTAGAGTTGGGACTAGCGGATACAATGAGCAGTACTTC. This encodes CSARVGTSGYNEQYF.

The CDR3 loop is CASSLGTGGSVSQPQHF. CDR3 DNA sequence: TGTGCCAGCAGCTTGGGGACAGGGGGCTCAGTAAGCCAGCCCCAGCATTTT. This sequence joins TRBV7-9 and TRBJ1-5, with TRBD1 matching 12 bases. J was trimmed by 7 bases and V by 3 bases; bases with no gene match: 10. Germline V gives CDR1 SEHNR, CDR2 FQNEAQ (reference sequence). The CDR3 length is 17 residues.

The genes are TRBV29-1 and TRBJ2-5, with a tentative D call TRBD1 (6 bases). Trimming left V 6 bases short and J 1 base short, with 12 bases between. The germline V gene encodes CDR1 SQVTM and CDR2 ANQGSEA. The CDR3 sequence is 13 residues long. CDR3 in amino acids: CSVAGTLQETQYF. As DNA, the CDR3 is TGCAGCGTCGCCGGGACACTCCAAGAGACCCAGTACTTC.

The chain couples TRBV29-1 to TRBJ2-3; 9 nucleotides match TRBD1. The CDR3 covers 12 residues. CDR1 and CDR2 from the germline V gene are SQVTM and ANQGSEA. After removal of 8 bases from V and 4 bases from J, the junction contained 4 bases not matched to a gene. The CDR3 protein is CSITGGADTQYF. The CDR3 bases are TGCAGCATTACAGGGGGCGCAGATACGCAGTATTTT.

A few counts support this clonotype. Written as DNA, the CDR3 is TGTGCCAGCACCGTAGGACAGGGGGCTTACGAGCAGTACTTC. This sequence encodes CASTVGQGAYEQYF. V usage is TRBV7-2 and J usage is TRBJ2-7; 11 bases match TRBD1. Per the germline V gene, CDR1 is SGHTA and CDR2 is FQGNSA. V shed 7 bases, J shed 4 bases, and the junction held 6 bases outside the gene matches. The CDR3 is 14 residues long.

This clonotype appeared a single time. The chain recombines TRBV6-5 with TRBJ2-7; no reliable D call. The CDR3 is made up of 14 amino acids. CDR1 is MNHEY, CDR2 SVGAGI, per germline. V was cut by 5 bases and J by 2 bases, with 13 bases left in between. Here the CDR3 reads CASSLYRATYEQYF. For the CDR3, the DNA is TGTGCCAGCAGTCTCTATCGGGCGACCTACGAGCAGTACTTC.

Notes on this clonotype: One base away lies a much larger clone, so this may be a sequencing read error. The rearrangement links TRBV11-1 to TRBJ2-1, with D perhaps TRBD1 or TRBD2 (5 bases each). Germline assignment: CDR1 SGHAT and CDR2 FQDESV (reference sequence). The ends were cut back, 1 base at V and 6 bases at J, with 16 bases in the middle. This CDR3 contains 16 residues. CDR3 DNA: TGTGCCAGCAGCTTAGGAGGGGAGTCTAAGTGCAATGAGCAGTTCTTC. The encoded protein is CASSLGGESKCNEQFF.

This chain joins TRBV20-1 and TRBJ2-3, with no clear D. The CDR3 has 16 amino acids. Germline CDR1 reads DFQATT; CDR2 reads SNEGSKA (reference sequence). Trimming stripped 0 bases from V and 1 base from J, with 14 bases between. The CDR3 DNA reads TGCAGTGCTAGAGATACCCAGACTGTACGCACAGATACGCAGTATTTT. This codes for CSARDTQTVRTDTQYF.

In this sample, this clonotype turned up once. This sequence joins TRBV28 and TRBJ2-7; maybe TRBD2 (5 bases). The CDR3 runs 15 residues. Germline loops: CDR1 MDHEN, CDR2 SYDVKM. The germline V and J ends were trimmed by 4 bases and 7 bases, with 20 bases remaining between them. The CDR3 here is CASSSPGGLAREQYF. CDR3 coding DNA: TGTGCCAGCAGTTCCCCTGGAGGCCTGGCTCGAGAGCAGTACTTC.

The chain carries TRBV20-1 and TRBJ2-1; D possibly uses TRBD1 or TRBD2 (5 bases each). With 5 bases removed from V and 12 bases from J, the gap between germline ends came to 17 bases. This CDR3 has 12 residues. Germline values: CDR1 DFQATT, CDR2 SNEGSKA (reference sequence). The CDR3 loop is CSAGHEQRGQFF. CDR3 DNA: TGCAGTGCTGGCCATGAACAGAGGGGGCAGTTCTTC.

The chain joins TRBV20-1 to TRBJ1-1, with D perhaps TRBD1 (5 bases). This CDR3 is built from 16 residues. The germline V gene encodes CDR1 DFQATT and CDR2 SNEGSKA (reference sequence). V lost 0 bases to trimming and J lost 4 bases, with 18 bases between them. The CDR3 sequence: CSARDTRPTVTTEAFF. DNA of the CDR3: TGCAGTGCTAGAGATACCCGGCCGACAGTTACCACTGAAGCTTTCTTT.

The CDR3: CASSLLLAPVLDPDTQYF. For the CDR3, the DNA is TGCGCCAGCAGCTTGTTATTAGCGCCCGTTTTAGATCCAGATACGCAGTATTTT. The chain recombines TRBV5-1 with TRBJ2-3; a weak D match, TRBD2 (5 bases). V was cut by 1 base and J by 4 bases, with 22 bases left in between. This CDR3 has 18 amino acids. Germline V CDR1 and CDR2: SGHRS, YFSETQ.

V is TRBV5-6 and J is TRBJ2-1; TRBD2 is a possible D gene (5 bases). CDR3 length: 14 amino acids. V lost 4 bases and J 9 bases, leaving 17 bases between the germline ends. Germline CDR1 and CDR2: SGHDT and YYEEEE. The CDR3 coding sequence is TGTGCCAGCAGCGGCGTGGGAGTTTGGGGTGAGCAGTTCTTC. Protein: CASSGVGVWGEQFF.